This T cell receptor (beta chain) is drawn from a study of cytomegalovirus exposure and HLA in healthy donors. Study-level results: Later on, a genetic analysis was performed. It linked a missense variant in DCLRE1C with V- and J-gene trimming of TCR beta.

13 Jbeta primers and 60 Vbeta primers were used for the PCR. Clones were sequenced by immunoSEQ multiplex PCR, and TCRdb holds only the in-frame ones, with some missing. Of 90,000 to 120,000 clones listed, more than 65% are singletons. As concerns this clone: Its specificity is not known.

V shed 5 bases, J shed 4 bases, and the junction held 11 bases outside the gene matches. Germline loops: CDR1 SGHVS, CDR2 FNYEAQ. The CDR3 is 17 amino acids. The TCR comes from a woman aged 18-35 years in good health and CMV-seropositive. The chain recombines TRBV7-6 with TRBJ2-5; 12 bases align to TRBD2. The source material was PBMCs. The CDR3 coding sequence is TGTGCCAGCAGCGCTGGGACTAGCGGGCGCCCCCGAGAGACCCAGTACTTC. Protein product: CASSAGTSGRPRETQYF.